This TCR beta chain came from a study of T cells in Graves' hyperthyroidism and ophthalmopathy. Background on the study: Blood from the periphery was taken at initial diagnosis, before any treatment.

A NOSPECS grade of at least 4, a Clinical Activity Score of at least 3 and duration under 3 months were recorded in ophthalmopathy patients. The V gene lost 0 bases and the J gene lost 6 bases, with 11 bases spanning the gap. This CDR3 has 14 residues. Germline CDR1 and CDR2: LNHDA and SQIVND (reference sequence). Regarding the study as a whole: Among clonotypes expanded in thyroid above 0.001, most were also found in blood. Through a model of 13 V-J features, ophthalmopathy was separated from stable hyperthyroidism.

The CDR3 regions of TCR beta were amplified from RNA transcripts. The TCR CDR3 first-round RT-PCR relied on the HTBI primer set. TCRdb reprocessed the multiplex PCR reads with MiXCR, giving one entry per CDR3 protein. The sample yields a few hundred thousand distinct CDR3 sequences, around 15% seen once. This clonotype was detected ten times or more. Its specificity is unknown. Specimen: blood. This sequence joins TRBV19 and TRBJ1-2; D unresolved. This clonotype was sampled from a woman aged 55 to 70 with Graves' ophthalmopathy. The CDR3 nucleotides read TGTGCCAGTAGTATAGATCGAGCAACGGATGGCTACACCTTC. Amino acid sequence: CASSIDRATDGYTF. Based on the CDR3 plus reference TRBV19 and TRBJ1-2, the full variable domain is DGGITQSPKYLFRKEGQNVTLSCEQNLNHDAMYWYRQDPGQGLRLIYYSQIVNDFQKGDIAEGYSVSREKKESFPLTVTSAQKNPTAFYLCASSIDRATDGYTFGSGTRLTVV.